Given below is one T cell receptor beta chain in context. Its antigen is unidentified. These data originate in a study of shared clonotypes between healthy human individuals. The study's findings and limits: Tissue TCR repertoires likely differ from these blood-only repertoires.

The CDR3 length is 15 residues. V lost 0 bases to trimming and J lost 1 base, with 10 bases between them. Germline lookup yields CDR1 LNHNV and CDR2 YYDKDF (reference sequence). The study ran the assay at deep level. Every subset had its genomic DNA shared out evenly among several immunoSEQ plates. Data came from immunoSEQ multiplex PCR; TCRdb stores just in-frame clones and leaves some out. The sample includes millions of clones, just under 95% of them seen just once. Naive-designated CD8 cells lacked CD45RO, were positively enriched for CCR7, and omitted terminally differentiated effector memory CD45RA+ cells.

The sequencing sample was made of naive CD8+ T cells sorted from blood. The clonotype originates from a man aged 18 to 30 in good health. The V call is TRBV15, the J call TRBJ2-7; D call uncertain. Here the CDR3 DNA reads TGTGCCACCAGCAGAGATAGTGCGCTTTCCTACGAGCAGTACTTC. This translates into CATSRDSALSYEQYF.